This T cell receptor (beta chain) was captured by sequencing in a study of beta chain features in type 1 diabetes. The entirety of the isolated RNA underwent reverse transcription, so expressed TCRB transcripts were sequenced. Using immunoSEQ multiplex PCR, the repertoire was profiled, and TCRdb retains in-frame clones only, with some absent. The data show about 290,000 clones, with about 7.8% seen just once and roughly 0.94% held by the top ten. This clone was counted between two and nine times. Germline trimming cut 4 bases from V and 5 bases from J; bases unmatched to any gene: 8. Germline V gives CDR1 LGHNA, CDR2 YSLEER. The CDR3 loop spans 15 amino acids.

The clonotype comes from a young woman in good health. The rearrangement joins TRBV4-3 to TRBJ2-5, with 9 bases identical to TRBD1. The sequenced sample was central memory CD4+ T cells from blood. CDR3 loop: CASSRGQGTGETQYF. The CDR3 bases are TGCGCCAGCAGCCGTGGACAGGGGACCGGGGAGACCCAGTACTTC.